This T cell receptor beta chain is from a study of blood T cell repertoires in COVID-19. Background on the study: COVID-19 samples collected from the United States, Italy and Spain covered acute and convalescent phases.

Using immunoSEQ multiplex PCR, the repertoire was profiled, and TCRdb retains in-frame clones only, with some absent. The data hold around 130,000 clones, with roughly three quarters observed a single time. CDR1 and CDR2 from the germline V gene are MDHEN and SYDVKM. Losses at the gene ends were 5 bases for V and 5 bases for J; bases not matched to a gene: 18. The CDR3 runs 18 residues. The TCR comes from a man aged 80 or over with acute or convalescent COVID-19. This chain uses TRBV28 with TRBJ1-5; TRBD1 matches 7 bases. The sequenced sample was peripheral blood. The CDR3 sequence: CASSPLTGFGSIDQPQHF. CDR3 bases: TGTGCCAGCAGTCCCCTGACAGGGTTTGGCTCCATCGATCAGCCCCAGCATTTT.